A selection of T cell receptor beta chains follows, all from one sample in a study of control samples from healthy donors and cancer patients. Generated by immunoSEQ multiplex PCR, the TCRdb table keeps only in-frame clones and is missing some. The repertoire has approximately 150,000 clones, about 93% of them found once; the top ten carry approximately 0.7%. Sequencing was done on a sample of blood. These receptors were taken from a young woman in good health. Both conserved end residues are part of each CDR3. A D gene is named only where the DNA matches it firmly. Clone size is not always given. Where it is, it says once, few, many or a class for expanded clones.

D gene	J gene	V gene	clone size	CDR3 protein	CDR3 DNA
NA	TRBJ2-7	TRBV6-1	NA	CASSDSPFSYEQYF	TGTGCCAGCAGTGACAGCCCCTTCTCCTACGAGCAGTACTTC
NA	TRBJ1-3	TRBV4-1	NA	CASSHGEDSGNTIYF	TGCGCCAGCAGCCACGGGGAAGACTCTGGAAACACCATATATTTT
NA	TRBJ2-1	TRBV10-2	NA	CASSESINEQFF	TGCGCCAGCAGTGAGTCGATTAATGAGCAGTTCTTC
NA	TRBJ2-2	TRBV5-1	NA	CASSGGTSTGWNTGELFF	TGCGCCAGCAGCGGCGGGACTTCCACTGGCTGGAACACCGGGGAGCTGTTTTTT
TRBD1	TRBJ1-4	TRBV10-3	NA	CAIRSGQVNTNEKLFF	TGTGCCATCAGATCGGGACAGGTGAACACTAATGAAAAACTGTTTTTT
TRBD2	TRBJ2-1	TRBV4-1	NA	CASSQDMGLAGEENEQFF	TGCGCCAGCAGCCAAGATATGGGACTAGCGGGAGAGGAAAATGAGCAGTTCTTC
NA	TRBJ2-2	TRBV7-2	NA	CASSLAGAGELFF	TGTGCCAGCAGCTTAGCGGGGGCCGGGGAGCTGTTTTTT
TRBD1	TRBJ2-6	TRBV15	few	CATSLSDRGSHSGANVLTF	TGTGCCACCAGTCTAAGCGACAGGGGGAGTCACTCTGGGGCCAACGTCCTGACTTTC
NA	TRBJ2-1	TRBV5-1	once	CASSLGGLRNEQFF	TGCGCCAGCAGCTTGGGGGGCCTGCGCAATGAGCAGTTCTTC
NA	TRBJ2-7	TRBV15	NA	CATRDTNSYEQYF	TGTGCCACCCGGGACACTAACTCCTACGAGCAGTACTTC